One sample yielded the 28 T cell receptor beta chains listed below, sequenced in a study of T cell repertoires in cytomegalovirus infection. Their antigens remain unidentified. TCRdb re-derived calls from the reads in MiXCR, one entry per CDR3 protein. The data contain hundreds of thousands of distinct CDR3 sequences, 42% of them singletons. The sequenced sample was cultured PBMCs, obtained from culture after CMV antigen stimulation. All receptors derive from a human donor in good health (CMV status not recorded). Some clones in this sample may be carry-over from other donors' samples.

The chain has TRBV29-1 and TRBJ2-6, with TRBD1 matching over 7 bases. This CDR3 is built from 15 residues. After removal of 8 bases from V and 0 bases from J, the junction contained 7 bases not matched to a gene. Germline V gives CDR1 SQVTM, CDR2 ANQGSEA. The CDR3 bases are TGCAGCATTGGGGGACAGTCCTCTGGGGCCAACGTCCTGACTTTC. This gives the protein CSIGGQSSGANVLTF. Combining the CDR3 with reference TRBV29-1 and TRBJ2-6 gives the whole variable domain SAVISQKPSRDICQRGTSLTIQCQVDSQVTMMFWYRQQPGQSLTLIATANQGSEATYESGFVIDKFPISRPNLTFSTLTVSNMSPEDSSIYLCSIGGQSSGANVLTFGAGSRLTVL.

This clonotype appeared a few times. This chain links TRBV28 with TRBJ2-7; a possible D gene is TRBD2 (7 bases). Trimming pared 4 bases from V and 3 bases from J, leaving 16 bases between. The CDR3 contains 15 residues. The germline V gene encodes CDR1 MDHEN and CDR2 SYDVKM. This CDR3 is CASSSAGAGYYEQYF. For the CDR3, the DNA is TGTGCCAGCAGTTCCGCGGGGGCCGGCTACTACGAGCAGTACTTC. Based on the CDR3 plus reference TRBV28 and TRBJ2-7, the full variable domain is DVKVTQSSRYLVKRTGEKVFLECVQDMDHENMFWYRQDPGLGLRLIYFSYDVKMKEKGDIPEGYSVSREKKERFSLILESASTNQTSMYLCASSSAGAGYYEQYFGPGTRLTVT.

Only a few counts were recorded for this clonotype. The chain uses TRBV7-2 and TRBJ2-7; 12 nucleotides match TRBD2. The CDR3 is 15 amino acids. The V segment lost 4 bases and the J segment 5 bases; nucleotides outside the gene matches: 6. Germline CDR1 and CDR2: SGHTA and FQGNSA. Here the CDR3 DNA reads TGTGCCAGCAGCTCTAGCGGGAGGGCCTTCCACGAGCAGTACTTC. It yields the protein CASSSSGRAFHEQYF. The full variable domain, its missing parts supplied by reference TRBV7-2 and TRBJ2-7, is GAGVSQSPSNKVTEKGKDVELRCDPISGHTALYWYRQSLGQGLEFLIYFQGNSAPDKSGLPSDRFSAERTGGSVSTLTIQRTQQEDSAVYLCASSSSGRAFHEQYFGPGTRLTVT.

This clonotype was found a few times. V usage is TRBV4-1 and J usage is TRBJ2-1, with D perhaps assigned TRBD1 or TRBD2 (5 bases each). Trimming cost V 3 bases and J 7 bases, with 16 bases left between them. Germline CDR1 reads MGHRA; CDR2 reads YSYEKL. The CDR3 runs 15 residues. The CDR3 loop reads CASSQPGTRSNEQFF. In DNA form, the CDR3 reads TGCGCCAGCAGCCAGCCCGGGACCCGTAGTAATGAGCAGTTCTTC.

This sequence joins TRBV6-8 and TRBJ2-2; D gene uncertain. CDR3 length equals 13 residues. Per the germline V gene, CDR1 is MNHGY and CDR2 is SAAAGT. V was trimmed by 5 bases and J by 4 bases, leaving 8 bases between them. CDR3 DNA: TGTGCCAGCAGTGCCACACGCACCGGGGAGCTGTTTTTT. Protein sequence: CASSATRTGELFF.

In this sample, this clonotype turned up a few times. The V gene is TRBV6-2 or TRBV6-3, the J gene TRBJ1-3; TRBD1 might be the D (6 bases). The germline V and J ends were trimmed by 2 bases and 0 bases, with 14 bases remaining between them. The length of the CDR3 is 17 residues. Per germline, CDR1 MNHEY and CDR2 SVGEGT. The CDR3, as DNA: TGTGCCAGCAGTTACACCTCAGAGGACAGCTCTGGAAACACCATATATTTT. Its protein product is CASSYTSEDSSGNTIYF.

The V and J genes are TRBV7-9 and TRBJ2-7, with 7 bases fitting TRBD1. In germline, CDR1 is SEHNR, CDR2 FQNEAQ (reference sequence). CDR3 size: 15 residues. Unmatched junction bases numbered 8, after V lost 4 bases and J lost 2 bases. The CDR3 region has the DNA TGTGCCAGCAGCTCGACCGGGACAGCAACCTACGAGCAGTACTTC. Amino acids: CASSSTGTATYEQYF.

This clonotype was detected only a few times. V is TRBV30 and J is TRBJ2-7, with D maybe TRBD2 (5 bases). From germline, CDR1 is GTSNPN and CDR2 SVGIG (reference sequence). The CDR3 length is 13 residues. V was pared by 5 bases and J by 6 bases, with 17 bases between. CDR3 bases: TGTGCCTGGGGGATACTAGGCGATTCCGAGCAGTACTTC. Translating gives CAWGILGDSEQYF.

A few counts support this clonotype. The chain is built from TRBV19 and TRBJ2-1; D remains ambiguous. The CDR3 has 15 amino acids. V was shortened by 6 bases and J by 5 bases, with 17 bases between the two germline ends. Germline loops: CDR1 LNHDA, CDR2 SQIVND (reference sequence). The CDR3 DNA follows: TGTGCCAGTAGCCAAGACTTGGTCCCCGACAATGAGCAGTTCTTC. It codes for CASSQDLVPDNEQFF.

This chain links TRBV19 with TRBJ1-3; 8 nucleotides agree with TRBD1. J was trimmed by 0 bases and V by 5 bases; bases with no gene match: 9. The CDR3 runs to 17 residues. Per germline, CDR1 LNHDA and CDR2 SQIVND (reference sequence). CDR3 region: CASSEIGTGLSGNTIYF. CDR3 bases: TGTGCCAGTAGTGAAATCGGGACAGGCCTCTCTGGAAACACCATATATTTT.

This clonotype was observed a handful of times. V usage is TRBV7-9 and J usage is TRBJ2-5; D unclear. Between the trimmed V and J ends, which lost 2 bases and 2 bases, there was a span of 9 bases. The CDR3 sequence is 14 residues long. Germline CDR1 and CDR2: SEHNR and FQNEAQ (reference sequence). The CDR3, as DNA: TGTGCCAGCAGCTTAAAGACATCACAAGAGACCCAGTACTTC. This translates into CASSLKTSQETQYF.

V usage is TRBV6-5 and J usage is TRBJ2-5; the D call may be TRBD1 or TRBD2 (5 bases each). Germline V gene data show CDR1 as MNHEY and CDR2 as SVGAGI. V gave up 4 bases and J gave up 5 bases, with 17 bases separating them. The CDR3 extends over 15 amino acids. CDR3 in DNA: TGTGCCAGCAGTTCGACGGGACGTGACCGGGAGACCCAGTACTTC. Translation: CASSSTGRDRETQYF.

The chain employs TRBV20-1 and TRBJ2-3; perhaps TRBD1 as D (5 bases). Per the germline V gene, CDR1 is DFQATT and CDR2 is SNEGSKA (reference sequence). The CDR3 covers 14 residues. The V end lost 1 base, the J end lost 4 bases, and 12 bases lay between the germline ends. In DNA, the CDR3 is TGCAGTGCTAGAGTTGCGGCAGGGTCAGATACGCAGTATTTT. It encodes CSARVAAGSDTQYF.

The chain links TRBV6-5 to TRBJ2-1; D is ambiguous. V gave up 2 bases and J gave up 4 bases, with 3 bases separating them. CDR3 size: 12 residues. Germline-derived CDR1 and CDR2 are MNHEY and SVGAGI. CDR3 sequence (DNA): TGTGCCAGCAGTTACGGGTACAATGAGCAGTTCTTC. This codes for CASSYGYNEQFF.

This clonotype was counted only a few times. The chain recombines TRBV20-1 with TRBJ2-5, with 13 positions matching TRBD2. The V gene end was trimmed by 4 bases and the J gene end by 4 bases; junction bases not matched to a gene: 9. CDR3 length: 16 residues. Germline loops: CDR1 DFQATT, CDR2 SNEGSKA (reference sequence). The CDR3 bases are TGCAGTGCTATCCCCTCACTAGCGGGAGGGGGAGAGACCCAGTACTTC. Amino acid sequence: CSAIPSLAGGGETQYF.

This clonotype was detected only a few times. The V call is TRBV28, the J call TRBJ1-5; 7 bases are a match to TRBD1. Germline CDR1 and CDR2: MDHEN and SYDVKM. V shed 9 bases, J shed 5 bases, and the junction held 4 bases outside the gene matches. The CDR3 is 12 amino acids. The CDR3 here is CASFQGDQPQHF. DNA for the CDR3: TGTGCCAGTTTCCAGGGGGATCAGCCCCAGCATTTT.

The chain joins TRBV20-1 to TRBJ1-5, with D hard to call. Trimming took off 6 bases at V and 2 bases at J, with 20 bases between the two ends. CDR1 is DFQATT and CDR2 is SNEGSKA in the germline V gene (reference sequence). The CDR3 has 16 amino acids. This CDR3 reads CSAELGSRTGNQPQHF. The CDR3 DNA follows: TGCAGTGCCGAACTGGGGAGCAGGACCGGCAATCAGCCCCAGCATTTT.

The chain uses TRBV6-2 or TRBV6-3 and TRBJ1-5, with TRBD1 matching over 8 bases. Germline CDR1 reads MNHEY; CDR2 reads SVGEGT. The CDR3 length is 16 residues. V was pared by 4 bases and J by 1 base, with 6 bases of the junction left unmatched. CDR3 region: CASSSRDRGSNQPQHF. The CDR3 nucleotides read TGTGCCAGCAGTTCCCGCGACAGGGGAAGCAATCAGCCCCAGCATTTT.

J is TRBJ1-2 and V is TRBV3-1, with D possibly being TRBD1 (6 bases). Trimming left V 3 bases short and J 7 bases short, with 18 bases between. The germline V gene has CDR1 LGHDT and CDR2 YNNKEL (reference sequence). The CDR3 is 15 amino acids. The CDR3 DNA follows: TGTGCCAGCAGCCACCTAGAGACAGGAGTCGGTGGCTACACCTTC. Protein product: CASSHLETGVGGYTF.

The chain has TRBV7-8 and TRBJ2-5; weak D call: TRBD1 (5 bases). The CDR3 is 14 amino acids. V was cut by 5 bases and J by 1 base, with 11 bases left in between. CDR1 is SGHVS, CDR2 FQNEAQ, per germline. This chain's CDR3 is CASSQSTGQETQYF. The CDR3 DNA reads TGTGCCAGCAGCCAAAGCACAGGCCAAGAGACCCAGTACTTC.

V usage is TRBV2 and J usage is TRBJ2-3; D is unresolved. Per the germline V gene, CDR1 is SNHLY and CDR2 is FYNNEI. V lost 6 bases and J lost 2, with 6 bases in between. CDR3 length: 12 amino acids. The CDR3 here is CASRADTDTQYF. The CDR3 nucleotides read TGTGCCAGCAGGGCAGACACAGATACGCAGTATTTT.

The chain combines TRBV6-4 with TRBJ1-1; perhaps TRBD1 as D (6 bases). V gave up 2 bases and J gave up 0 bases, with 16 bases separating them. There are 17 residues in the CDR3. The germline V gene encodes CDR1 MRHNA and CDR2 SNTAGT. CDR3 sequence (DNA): TGTGCCAGCAGTGACGGACAGACGCTGCATTTGAACACTGAAGCTTTCTTT. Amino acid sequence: CASSDGQTLHLNTEAFF.

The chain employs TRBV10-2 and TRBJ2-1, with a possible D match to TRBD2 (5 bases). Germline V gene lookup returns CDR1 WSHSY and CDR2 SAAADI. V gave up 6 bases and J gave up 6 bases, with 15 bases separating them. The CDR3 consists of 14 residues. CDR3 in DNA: TGCGCCAGCAGGGAGGAGCCGGATCGCAATGAGCAGTTCTTC. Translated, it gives CASREEPDRNEQFF.

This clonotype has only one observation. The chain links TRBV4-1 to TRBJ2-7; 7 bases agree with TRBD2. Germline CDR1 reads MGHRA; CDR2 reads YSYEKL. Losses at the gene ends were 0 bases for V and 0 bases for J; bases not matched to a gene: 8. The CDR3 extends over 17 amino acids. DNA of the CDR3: TGCGCCAGCAGCCAAGAAACCGCGGGAGACCTCTCCTACGAGCAGTACTTC. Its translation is CASSQETAGDLSYEQYF.

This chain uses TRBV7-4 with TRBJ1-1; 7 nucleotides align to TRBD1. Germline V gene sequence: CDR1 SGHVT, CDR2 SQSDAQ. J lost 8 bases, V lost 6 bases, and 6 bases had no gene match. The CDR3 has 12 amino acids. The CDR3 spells CASSLRQGEAFF. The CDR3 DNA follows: TGTGCCAGCAGTCTACGACAGGGAGAAGCTTTCTTT.

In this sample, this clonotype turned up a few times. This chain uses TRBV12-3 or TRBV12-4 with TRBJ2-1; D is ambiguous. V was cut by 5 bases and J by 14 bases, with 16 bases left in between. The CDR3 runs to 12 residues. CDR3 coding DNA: TGTGCCAGCAGTCTCAACAGCGTGGTAAAGTTCTTC. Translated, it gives CASSLNSVVKFF.

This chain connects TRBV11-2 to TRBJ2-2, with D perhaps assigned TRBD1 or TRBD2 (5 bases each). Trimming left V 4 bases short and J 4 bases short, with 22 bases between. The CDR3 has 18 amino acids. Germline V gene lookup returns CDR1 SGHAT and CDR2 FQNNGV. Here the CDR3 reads CASSSGLGLAGLTGELFF. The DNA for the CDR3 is TGTGCCAGCAGCTCCGGTCTGGGGCTAGCAGGACTCACCGGGGAGCTGTTTTTT.

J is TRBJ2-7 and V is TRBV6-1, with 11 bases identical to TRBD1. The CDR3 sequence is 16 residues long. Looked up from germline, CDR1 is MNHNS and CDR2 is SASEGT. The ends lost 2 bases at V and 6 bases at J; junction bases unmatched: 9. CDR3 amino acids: CASSEREDRGHREQYF. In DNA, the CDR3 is TGTGCCAGCAGTGAACGGGAGGACAGGGGGCATCGCGAGCAGTACTTC.